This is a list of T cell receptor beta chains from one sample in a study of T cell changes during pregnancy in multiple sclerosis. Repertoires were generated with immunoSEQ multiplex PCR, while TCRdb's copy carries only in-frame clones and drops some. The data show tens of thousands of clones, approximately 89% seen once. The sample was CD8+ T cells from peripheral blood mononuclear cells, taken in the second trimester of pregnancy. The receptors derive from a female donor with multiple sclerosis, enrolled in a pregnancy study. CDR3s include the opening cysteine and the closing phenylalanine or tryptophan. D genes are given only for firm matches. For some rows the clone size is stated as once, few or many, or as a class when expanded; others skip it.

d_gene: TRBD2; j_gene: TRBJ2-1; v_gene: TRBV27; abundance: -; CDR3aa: CASSPNSGINNEQFF; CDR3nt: TGTGCCAGCAGTCCAAATAGCGGGATAAACAATGAGCAGTTCTTC
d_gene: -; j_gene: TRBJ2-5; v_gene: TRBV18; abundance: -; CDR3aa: CASSPPAEETQYF; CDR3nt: TGTGCCAGCTCACCACCGGCGGAGGAGACCCAGTACTTC
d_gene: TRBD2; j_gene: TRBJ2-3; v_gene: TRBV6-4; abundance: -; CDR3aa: CASSVSAGGEDTQYF; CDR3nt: TGTGCCAGCAGTGTGTCTGCGGGAGGTGAAGATACGCAGTATTTT
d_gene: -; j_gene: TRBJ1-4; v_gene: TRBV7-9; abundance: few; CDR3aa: CASSLAMREKLFF; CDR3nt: TGTGCCAGCAGCTTAGCGATGAGGGAAAAACTGTTTTTT
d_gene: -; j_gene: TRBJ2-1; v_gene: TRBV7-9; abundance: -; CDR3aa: CASSGIAESSYNEQFF; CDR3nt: TGTGCCAGCAGCGGCATAGCGGAGAGCTCCTACAATGAGCAGTTCTTC
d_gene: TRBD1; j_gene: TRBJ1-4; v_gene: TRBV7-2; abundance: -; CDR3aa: CASSFSRQGGNEKLFF; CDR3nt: TGTGCCAGCAGCTTCTCACGACAGGGGGGTAATGAAAAACTGTTTTTT
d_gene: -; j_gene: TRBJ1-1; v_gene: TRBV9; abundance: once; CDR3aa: CASSPVVNTEAFF; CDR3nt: TGTGCCAGCAGCCCGGTAGTGAACACTGAAGCTTTCTTT
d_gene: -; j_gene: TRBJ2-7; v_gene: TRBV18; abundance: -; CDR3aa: CASSPPTAGFRSYEQYF; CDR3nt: TGTGCCAGCTCACCACCGACGGCAGGTTTCCGCTCCTACGAGCAGTACTTC
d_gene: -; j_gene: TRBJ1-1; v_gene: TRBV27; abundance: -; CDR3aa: CASSSSSFIWNTEAFF; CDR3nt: TGTGCCAGCTCGTCGTCCTCTTTTATTTGGAACACTGAAGCTTTCTTT
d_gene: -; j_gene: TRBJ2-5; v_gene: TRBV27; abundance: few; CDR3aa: CASSLGGYQETQYF; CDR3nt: TGTGCCAGCAGTTTGGGCGGGTACCAAGAGACCCAGTACTTC
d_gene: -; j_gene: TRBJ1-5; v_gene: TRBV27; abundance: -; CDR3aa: CASSLGANQPQHF; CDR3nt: TGTGCCAGCAGTTTGGGGGCAAATCAGCCCCAGCATTTT
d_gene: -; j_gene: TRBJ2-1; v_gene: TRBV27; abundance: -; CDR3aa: CASSLSRVPGPEQFF; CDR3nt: TGTGCCAGCAGTTTATCGAGGGTTCCAGGCCCTGAGCAGTTCTTC
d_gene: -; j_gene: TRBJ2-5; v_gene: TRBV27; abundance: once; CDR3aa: CASSSLGWRQETQYF; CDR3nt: TGTGCCAGCAGTTCCCTCGGTTGGCGGCAAGAGACCCAGTACTTC
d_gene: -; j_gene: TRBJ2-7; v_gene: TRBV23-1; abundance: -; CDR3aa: CASSQSMTSSEAYEQYF; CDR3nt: TGCGCCAGCAGTCAATCGATGACGTCTAGCGAGGCCTACGAGCAGTACTTC
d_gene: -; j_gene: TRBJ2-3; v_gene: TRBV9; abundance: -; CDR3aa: CASSGGFREDTDTQYF; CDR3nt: TGTGCCAGCTCCGGGGGCTTCCGGGAGGACACAGATACGCAGTATTTT
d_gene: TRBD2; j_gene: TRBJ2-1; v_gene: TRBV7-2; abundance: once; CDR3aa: CASSTLAGGYNEQFF; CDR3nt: TGTGCCAGCAGCACGCTGGCGGGAGGGTACAATGAGCAGTTCTTC
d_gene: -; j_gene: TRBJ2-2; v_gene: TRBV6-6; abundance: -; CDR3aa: CASTPLAVGELFF; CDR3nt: TGTGCCAGCACCCCCCTTGCAGTGGGGGAGCTGTTTTTT
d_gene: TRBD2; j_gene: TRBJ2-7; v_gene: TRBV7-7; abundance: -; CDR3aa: CASSPYEREGPYEQYF; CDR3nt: TGTGCTAGCAGCCCTTATGAGCGGGAGGGCCCCTACGAGCAGTACTTC
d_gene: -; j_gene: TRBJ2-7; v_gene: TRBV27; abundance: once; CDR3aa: CASSYGGAYEQYF; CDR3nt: TGTGCCAGCAGTTACGGCGGCGCCTACGAGCAGTACTTC
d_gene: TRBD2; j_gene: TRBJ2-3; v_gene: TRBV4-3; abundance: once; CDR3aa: CASSQETLLAGGPQDTQYF; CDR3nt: TGCGCCAGCAGCCAAGAAACCCTACTAGCGGGAGGGCCCCAAGATACGCAGTATTTT
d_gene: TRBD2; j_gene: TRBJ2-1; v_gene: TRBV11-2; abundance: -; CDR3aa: CASSSYSGRAYNEQFF; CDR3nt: TGTGCCAGCAGCTCCTATAGCGGGAGGGCCTACAATGAGCAGTTCTTC
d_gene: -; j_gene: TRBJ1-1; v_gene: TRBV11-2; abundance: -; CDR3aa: CASSRRMEKTEAFF; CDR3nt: TGTGCCAGCAGCCGCCGGATGGAGAAAACTGAAGCTTTCTTT
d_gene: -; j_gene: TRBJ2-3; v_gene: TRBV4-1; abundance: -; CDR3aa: CASSQDGPSSDTQYF; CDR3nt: TGCGCCAGCAGCCAAGACGGTCCGTCCTCAGATACGCAGTATTTT
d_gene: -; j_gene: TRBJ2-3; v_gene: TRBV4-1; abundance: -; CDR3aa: CASSQDGTGTDTQYF; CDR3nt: TGCGCCAGCAGCCAAGATGGGACTGGCACAGATACGCAGTATTTT
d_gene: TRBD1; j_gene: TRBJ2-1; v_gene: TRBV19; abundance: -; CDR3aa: CASSMGPGTGAYNEQFF; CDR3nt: TGTGCCAGTAGTATGGGCCCCGGGACAGGGGCCTACAATGAGCAGTTCTTC
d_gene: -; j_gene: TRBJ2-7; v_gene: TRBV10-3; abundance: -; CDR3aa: CAISESAGLTYEQYF; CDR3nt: TGTGCCATCAGTGAATCGGCGGGTCTAACCTACGAGCAGTACTTC
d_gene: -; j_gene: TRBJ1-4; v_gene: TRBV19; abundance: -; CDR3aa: CASSIGASLHEKLFF; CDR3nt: TGTGCCAGTAGTATAGGAGCCTCTCTACATGAAAAACTGTTTTTT
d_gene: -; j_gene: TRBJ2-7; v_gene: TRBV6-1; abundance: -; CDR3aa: CASSDLSAGSEQYF; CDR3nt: TGTGCCAGCAGTGATCTGTCGGCAGGGTCCGAGCAGTACTTC
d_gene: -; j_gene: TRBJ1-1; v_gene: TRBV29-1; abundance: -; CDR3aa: CSVEWWGGGTEAFF; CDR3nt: TGCAGCGTTGAATGGTGGGGAGGTGGCACTGAAGCTTTCTTT
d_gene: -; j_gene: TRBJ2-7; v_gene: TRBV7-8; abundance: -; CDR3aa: CASSSGGYDTYEQYF; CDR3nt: TGTGCCAGCAGCTCTGGGGGCTATGACACCTACGAGCAGTACTTC
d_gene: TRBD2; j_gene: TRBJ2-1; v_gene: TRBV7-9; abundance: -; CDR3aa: CASSLVAGGLYNEQFF; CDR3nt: TGTGCCAGCAGCTTAGTAGCGGGAGGACTTTACAATGAGCAGTTCTTC
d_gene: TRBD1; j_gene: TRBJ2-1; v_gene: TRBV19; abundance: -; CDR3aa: CASSMTSGGANEQFF; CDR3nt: TGTGCCAGTAGTATGACGTCAGGGGGAGCAAATGAGCAGTTCTTC
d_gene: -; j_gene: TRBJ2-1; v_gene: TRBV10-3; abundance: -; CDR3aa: CAISGEGEMVNEQFF; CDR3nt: TGTGCCATCAGTGGGGAGGGGGAGATGGTTAATGAGCAGTTCTTC
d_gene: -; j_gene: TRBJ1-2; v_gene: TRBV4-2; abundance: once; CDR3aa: CASSQGIDSAIGGYTF; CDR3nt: TGTGCCAGCAGCCAAGGTATCGACAGCGCTATAGGCGGCTACACCTTC
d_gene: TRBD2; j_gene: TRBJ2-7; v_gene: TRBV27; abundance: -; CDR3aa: CASSTMGGLAGIYEQYF; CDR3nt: TGTGCCAGCAGTACAATGGGGGGACTAGCGGGAATCTACGAGCAGTACTTC
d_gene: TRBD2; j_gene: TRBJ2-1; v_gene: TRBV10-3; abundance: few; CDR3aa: CAISGHSGGSYNEQFF; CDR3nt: TGTGCCATCAGTGGACATAGCGGGGGCTCCTACAATGAGCAGTTCTTC
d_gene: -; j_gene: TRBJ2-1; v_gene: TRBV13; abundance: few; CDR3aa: CASSLGGGVDNEQFF; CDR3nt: TGTGCCAGCAGCTTAGGAGGCGGTGTAGACAATGAGCAGTTCTTC
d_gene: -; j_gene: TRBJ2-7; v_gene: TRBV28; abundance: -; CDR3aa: CASSDRISYEQYF; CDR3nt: TGTGCCAGCTCGGACAGAATCTCCTACGAGCAGTACTTC
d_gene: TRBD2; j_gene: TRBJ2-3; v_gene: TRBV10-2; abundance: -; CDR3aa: CASRDTSGLAARDTQYF; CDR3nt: TGCGCCAGCAGAGACACTTCGGGACTAGCGGCACGCGATACGCAGTATTTT
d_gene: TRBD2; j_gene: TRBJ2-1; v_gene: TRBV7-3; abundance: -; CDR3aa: CASSPTSGRPYSYNEQFF; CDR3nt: TGTGCCAGCAGCCCAACTAGCGGGAGGCCCTACTCCTACAATGAGCAGTTCTTC
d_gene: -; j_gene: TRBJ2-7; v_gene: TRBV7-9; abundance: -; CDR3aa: CASSQTENAYEQYF; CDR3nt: TGTGCCAGCAGCCAGACAGAAAACGCCTACGAGCAGTACTTC
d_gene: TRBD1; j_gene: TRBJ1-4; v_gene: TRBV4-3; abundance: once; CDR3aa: CASSQAGTGDEKLFF; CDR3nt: TGCGCCAGCAGCCAAGCTGGGACAGGGGATGAAAAACTGTTTTTT
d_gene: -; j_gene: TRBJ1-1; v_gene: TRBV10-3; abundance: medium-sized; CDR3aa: CAISGPTTGMNTEAFF; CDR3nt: TGTGCCATCAGTGGGCCGACAACCGGAATGAACACTGAAGCTTTCTTT
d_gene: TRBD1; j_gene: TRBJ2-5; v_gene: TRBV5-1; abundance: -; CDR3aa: CASSLTTRTGWETQYF; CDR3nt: TGCGCCAGCAGCTTAACAACGAGGACAGGGTGGGAGACCCAGTACTTC
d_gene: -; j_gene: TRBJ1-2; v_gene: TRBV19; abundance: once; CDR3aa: CASSPEGTHGYTF; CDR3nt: TGTGCCAGTAGTCCGGAGGGAACCCATGGCTACACCTTC
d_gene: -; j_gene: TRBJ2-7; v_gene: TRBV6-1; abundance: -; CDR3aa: CASSEFEGLSYEQYF; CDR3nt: TGTGCCAGCAGTGAATTTGAGGGTCTCTCCTACGAGCAGTACTTC
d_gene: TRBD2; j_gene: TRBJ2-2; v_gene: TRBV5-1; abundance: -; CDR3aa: CASSLEGTSYNTGELFF; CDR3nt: TGCGCCAGCAGCTTGGAGGGGACTAGCTATAACACCGGGGAGCTGTTTTTT
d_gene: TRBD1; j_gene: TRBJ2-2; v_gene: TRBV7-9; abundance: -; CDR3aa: CASSLVDRGPNTGELFF; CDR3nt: TGTGCCAGCAGCTTAGTGGACAGGGGTCCGAACACCGGGGAGCTGTTTTTT
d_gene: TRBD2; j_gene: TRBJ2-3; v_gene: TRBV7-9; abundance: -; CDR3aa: CASSQTSASTDTQYF; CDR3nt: TGTGCCAGCAGCCAAACTAGCGCGAGCACAGATACGCAGTATTTT
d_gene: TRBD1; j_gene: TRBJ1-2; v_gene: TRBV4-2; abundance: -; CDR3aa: CASSQVGLDRGVDGYTF; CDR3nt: TGTGCCAGCAGCCAAGTAGGTTTGGACAGGGGAGTAGATGGCTACACCTTC
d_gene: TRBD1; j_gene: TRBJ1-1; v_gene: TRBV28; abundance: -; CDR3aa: CASSQGAPTEAFF; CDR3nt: TGTGCCAGCAGTCAGGGGGCTCCAACTGAAGCTTTCTTT
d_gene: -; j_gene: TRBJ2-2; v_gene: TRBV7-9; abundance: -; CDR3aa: CASSARDKAGELFF; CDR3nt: TGTGCCAGCAGCGCCAGGGACAAGGCCGGGGAGCTGTTTTTT
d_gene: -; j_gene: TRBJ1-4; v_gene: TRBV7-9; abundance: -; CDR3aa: CASSRPQETNEKLFF; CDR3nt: TGTGCCAGCAGCCGACCTCAGGAAACTAATGAAAAACTGTTTTTT
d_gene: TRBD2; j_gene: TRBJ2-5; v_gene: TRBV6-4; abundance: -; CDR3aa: CASSGLAGAAETQYF; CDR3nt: TGTGCCAGCAGCGGACTAGCGGGAGCGGCAGAGACCCAGTACTTC
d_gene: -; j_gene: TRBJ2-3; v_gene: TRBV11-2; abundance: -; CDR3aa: CASSSPGITDTQYF; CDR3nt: TGTGCCAGCAGCTCTCCCGGGATCACAGATACGCAGTATTTT